The 5 T cell receptor beta chains reported below all come from one sample, sequenced in a study of shared clonotypes between healthy human individuals. Sequencing used immunoSEQ multiplex PCR; TCRdb keeps in-frame clones, though not all of them. The sample yields a few million clones, approximately 93% seen once. The sequenced sample was naive CD4+ T cells from PBMCs. As to subset: CD45RA+ positively selected. These receptors all stem from a man aged 18 to 30 in good health. Some clones in this sample may be carry-over from other donors' samples.

J is TRBJ1-2 and V is TRBV4-3; maybe TRBD1 (6 bases). V lost 2 bases to trimming and J lost 8 bases, with 12 bases between them. Germline lookup yields CDR1 LGHNA and CDR2 YSLEER. The CDR3 runs to 13 residues. The DNA of the CDR3 is TGCGCCAGCAGCCAACTCGGGGGCTCGGGCTACACCTTC. It yields the protein CASSQLGGSGYTF.

CDR3 nucleotide sequence: TGTGCCAGCAGCCGATCCTGGGGGGAGGTGGGGCAAGAGACCCAGTACTTC. It codes for CASSRSWGEVGQETQYF. The chain has TRBV11-3 and TRBJ2-5; weak D call: TRBD2 (6 bases). V shed 5 bases and J shed 2 bases, with 21 bases lying between them. Germline assignment: CDR1 SGHNT and CDR2 YENEEA. This CDR3 comprises 17 residues.

The J gene is TRBJ1-1, the V gene TRBV19; D possibly corresponds to TRBD1 (5 bases). In germline, CDR1 is LNHDA, CDR2 SQIVND (reference sequence). The V end lost 6 bases, the J end lost 4 bases, and 15 bases lay between the germline ends. CDR3 size: 14 residues. CDR3 DNA: TGTGCCAGTAGAGTTGGGGACCCGTTCACTGAAGCTTTCTTT. It is translated as CASRVGDPFTEAFF.

The rearrangement links TRBV5-1 to TRBJ2-2; 9 bases align to TRBD1. Germline V gives CDR1 SGHRS, CDR2 YFSETQ. The J segment lost 6 bases and the V segment lost 3 bases, leaving 6 bases of the junction unmatched. This CDR3 spans 15 amino acids. CDR3 loop: CASSSTTGGPGELFF. The CDR3 bases are TGCGCCAGCAGCTCCACGACAGGGGGTCCCGGGGAGCTGTTTTTT. The entire variable domain, with the rest obtained from reference TRBV5-1 and TRBJ2-2, is as follows: KAGVTQTPRYLIKTRGQQVTLSCSPISGHRSVSWYQQTPGQGLQFLFEYFSETQRNKGNFPGRFSGRQFSNSRSEMNVSTLELGDSALYLCASSSTTGGPGELFFGEGSRLTVL.

This sequence joins TRBV19 and TRBJ1-2; D remains unclear. This CDR3 spans 13 amino acids. Trimming removed 7 bases from V and 8 bases from J, with 17 bases in between. Germline CDR1 is LNHDA and CDR2 is SQIVND (reference sequence). The CDR3 reads CASTVLEREGYTF. For the CDR3, the DNA is TGTGCCAGTACCGTCTTGGAGCGGGAAGGCTACACCTTC. Full variable domain (missing parts from reference TRBV19 and TRBJ1-2): DGGITQSPKYLFRKEGQNVTLSCEQNLNHDAMYWYRQDPGQGLRLIYYSQIVNDFQKGDIAEGYSVSREKKESFPLTVTSAQKNPTAFYLCASTVLEREGYTFGSGTRLTVV.